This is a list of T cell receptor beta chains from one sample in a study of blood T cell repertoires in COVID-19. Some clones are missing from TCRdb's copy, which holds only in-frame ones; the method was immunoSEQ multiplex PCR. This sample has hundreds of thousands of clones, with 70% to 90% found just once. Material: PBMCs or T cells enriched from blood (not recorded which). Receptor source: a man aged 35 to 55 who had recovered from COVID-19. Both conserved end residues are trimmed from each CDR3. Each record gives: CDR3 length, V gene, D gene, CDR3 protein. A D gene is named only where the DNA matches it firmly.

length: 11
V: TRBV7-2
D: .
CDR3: ASSLLGDTEAF

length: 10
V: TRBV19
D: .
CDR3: ASSLQGYEQY

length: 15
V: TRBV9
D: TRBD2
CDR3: ASSVIAGGPRKNEQF

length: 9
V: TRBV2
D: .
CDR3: ASNGAQPLH

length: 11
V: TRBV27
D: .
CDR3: ASSLAGPYGYT

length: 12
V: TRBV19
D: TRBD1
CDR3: ASSIRQGAREQY

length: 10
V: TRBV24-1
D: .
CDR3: ATSETREGYT

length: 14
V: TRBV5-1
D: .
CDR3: ASSLMGARGTGELF

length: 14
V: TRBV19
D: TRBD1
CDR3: ASSPRDSFMNTEAF

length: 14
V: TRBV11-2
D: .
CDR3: ASSPGIRESYNEQF

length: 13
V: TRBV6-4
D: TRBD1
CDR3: ASSQGQGAFNEQF

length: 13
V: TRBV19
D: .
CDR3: ASSIDSGLNTEAF

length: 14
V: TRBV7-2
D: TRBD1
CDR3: ASSLLSGRGPYEQY

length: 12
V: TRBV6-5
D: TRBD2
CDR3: ASRLAGMSYEQY